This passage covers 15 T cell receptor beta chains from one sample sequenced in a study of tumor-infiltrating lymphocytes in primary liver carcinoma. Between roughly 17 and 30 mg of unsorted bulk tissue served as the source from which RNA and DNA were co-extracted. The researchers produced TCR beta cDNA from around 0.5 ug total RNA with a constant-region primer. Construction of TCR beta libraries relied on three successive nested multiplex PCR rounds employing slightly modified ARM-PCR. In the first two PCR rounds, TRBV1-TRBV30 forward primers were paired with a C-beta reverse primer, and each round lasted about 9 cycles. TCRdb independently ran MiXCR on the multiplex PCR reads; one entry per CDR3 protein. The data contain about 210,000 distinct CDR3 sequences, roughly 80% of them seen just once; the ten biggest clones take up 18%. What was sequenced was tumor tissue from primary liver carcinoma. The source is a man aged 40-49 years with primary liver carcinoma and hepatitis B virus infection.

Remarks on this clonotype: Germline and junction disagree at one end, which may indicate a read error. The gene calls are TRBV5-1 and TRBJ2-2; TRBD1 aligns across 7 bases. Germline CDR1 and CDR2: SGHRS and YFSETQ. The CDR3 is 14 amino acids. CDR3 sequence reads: CASSATGDTGELLF. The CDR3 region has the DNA TGCGCCAGCAGCGCTACAGGGGACACCGGGGAGCTGTTATTT.

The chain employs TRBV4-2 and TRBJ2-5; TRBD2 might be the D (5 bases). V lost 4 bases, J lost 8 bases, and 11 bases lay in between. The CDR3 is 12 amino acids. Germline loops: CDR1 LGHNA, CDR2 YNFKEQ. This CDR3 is CASSLWGDTQYF. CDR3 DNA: TGTGCCAGCAGCCTATGGGGAGATACCCAGTACTTC.

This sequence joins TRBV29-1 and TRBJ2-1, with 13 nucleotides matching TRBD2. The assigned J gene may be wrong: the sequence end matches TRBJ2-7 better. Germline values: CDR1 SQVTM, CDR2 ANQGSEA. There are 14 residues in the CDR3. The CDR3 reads CSGQGLAGVGEQYF. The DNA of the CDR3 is TGCAGCGGACAAGGACTAGCGGGAGTAGGTGAGCAGTACTTC.

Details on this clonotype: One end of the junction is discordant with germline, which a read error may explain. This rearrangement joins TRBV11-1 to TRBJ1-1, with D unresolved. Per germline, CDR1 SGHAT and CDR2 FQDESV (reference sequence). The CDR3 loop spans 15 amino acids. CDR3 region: CASSLARAGITEAFF. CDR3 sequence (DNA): TGTGCCAGCAGTTTAGCACGGGCTGGGATCACTGAAGCTTTCTTT.

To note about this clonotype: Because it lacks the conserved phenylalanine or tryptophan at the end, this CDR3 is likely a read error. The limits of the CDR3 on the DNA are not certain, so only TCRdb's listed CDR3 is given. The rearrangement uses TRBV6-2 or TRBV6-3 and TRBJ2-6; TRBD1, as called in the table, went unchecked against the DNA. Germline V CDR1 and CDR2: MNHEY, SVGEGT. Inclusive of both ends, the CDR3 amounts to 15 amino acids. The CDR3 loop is CASSAGGARTNVLTV.

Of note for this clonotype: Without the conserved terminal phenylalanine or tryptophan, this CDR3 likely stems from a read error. DNA for the CDR3: TGTGCCAGTAGTCCTATCCTAGCGGGACGCCCTGGTGAGCAGTTCCTC. Protein product: CASSPILAGRPGEQFL. The chain couples TRBV6-5 to TRBJ2-1, with 9 bases lining up with TRBD2. The CDR3 extends over 16 amino acids. Trimming cost V 9 bases and J 9 bases; bases outside gene matches: 18. Looked up from germline, CDR1 is MNHEY and CDR2 is SVGAGI.

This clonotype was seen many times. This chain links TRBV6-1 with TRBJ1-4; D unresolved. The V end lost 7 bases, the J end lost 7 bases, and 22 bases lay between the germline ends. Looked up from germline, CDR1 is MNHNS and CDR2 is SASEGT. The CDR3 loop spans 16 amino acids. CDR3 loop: CASTAALGSLREKLFF. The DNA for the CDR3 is TGTGCCAGCACCGCTGCCCTGGGCTCTCTACGTGAAAAACTGTTTTTT.

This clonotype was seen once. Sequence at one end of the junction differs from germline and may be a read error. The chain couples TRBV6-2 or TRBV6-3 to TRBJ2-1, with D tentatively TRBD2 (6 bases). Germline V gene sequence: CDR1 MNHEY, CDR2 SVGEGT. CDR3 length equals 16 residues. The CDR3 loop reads CASSPPGEGSYNEHFF. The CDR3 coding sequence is TGTGCCAGCAGTCCGCCGGGAGAGGGCTCCTACAATGAGCACTTCTTC.

In DNA form, the CDR3 reads TGTGCCAGCACCTGGGGGGGGATCGGAGATATCCAGTACTTC. Translated, it gives CASTWGGIGDIQYF. The V and J genes are TRBV5-5 and TRBJ2-5; 7 bases are shared with TRBD2. Germline V gene sequence: CDR1 SGHKS, CDR2 YYEKEE (reference sequence). This CDR3 contains 14 residues. The V and J ends lost 6 bases and 10 bases, in that order; junction bases with no gene match: 15.

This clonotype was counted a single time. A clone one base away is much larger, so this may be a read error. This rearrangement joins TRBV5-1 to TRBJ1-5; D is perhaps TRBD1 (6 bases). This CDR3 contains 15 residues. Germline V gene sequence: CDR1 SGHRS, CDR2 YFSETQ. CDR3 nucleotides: TGCGCCAGCAGCCCAGGGGCGAATAGCAATCAGCCCCAGAATTTT. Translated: CASSPGANSNQPQNF.

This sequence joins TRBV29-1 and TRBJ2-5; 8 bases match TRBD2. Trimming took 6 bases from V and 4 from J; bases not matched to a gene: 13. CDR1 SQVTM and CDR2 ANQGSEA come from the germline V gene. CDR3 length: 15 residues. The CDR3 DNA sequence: TGCAGCGTGGGGGCCAGCGGGAGTCGGGCAGAGACCCAGTACTTC. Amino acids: CSVGASGSRAETQYF.

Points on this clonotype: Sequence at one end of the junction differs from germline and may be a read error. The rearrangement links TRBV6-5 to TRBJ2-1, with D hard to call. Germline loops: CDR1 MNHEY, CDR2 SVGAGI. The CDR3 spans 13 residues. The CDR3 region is CANSYAVLSEQFF. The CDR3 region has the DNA TGTGCCAACAGTTACGCCGTATTAAGTGAGCAGTTCTTC.

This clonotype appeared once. The CDR3 region is CASSLSLAGYEQYF. Here the CDR3 DNA reads TGCGCCAGCAGCCTTTCACTAGCGGGTTACGAGCAGTACTTC. The chain is built from TRBV5-1 and TRBJ2-7; TRBD2 matches at 9 bases. Germline CDR1 reads SGHRS; CDR2 reads YFSETQ. V shed 4 bases and J 4 bases; nucleotides not matched to a gene: 6. The CDR3 contains 14 residues. Full variable domain (rest looked up from reference TRBV5-1 and TRBJ2-7): KAGVTQTPRYLIKTRGQQVTLSCSPISGHRSVSWYQQTPGQGLQFLFEYFSETQRNKGNFPGRFSGRQFSNSRSEMNVSTLELGDSALYLCASSLSLAGYEQYFGPGTRLTVT.

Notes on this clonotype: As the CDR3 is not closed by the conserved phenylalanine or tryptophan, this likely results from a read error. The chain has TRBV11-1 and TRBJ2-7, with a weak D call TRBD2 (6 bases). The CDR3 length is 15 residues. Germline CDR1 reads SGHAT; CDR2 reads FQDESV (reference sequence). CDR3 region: CASCSSRDSSYEQYI. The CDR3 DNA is TGCGCCAGCTGCTCATCCCGGGACTCCTCCTACGAGCAGTACATC.

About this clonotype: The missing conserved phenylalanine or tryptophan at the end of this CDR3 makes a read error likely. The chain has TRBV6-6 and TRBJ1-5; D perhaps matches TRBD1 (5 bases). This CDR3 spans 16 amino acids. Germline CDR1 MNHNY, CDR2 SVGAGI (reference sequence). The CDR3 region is CTSSPTGPRQGQPQHL. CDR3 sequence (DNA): TGTACCAGCAGCCCAACGGGACCCCGGCAAGGACAGCCCCAGCATCTT.